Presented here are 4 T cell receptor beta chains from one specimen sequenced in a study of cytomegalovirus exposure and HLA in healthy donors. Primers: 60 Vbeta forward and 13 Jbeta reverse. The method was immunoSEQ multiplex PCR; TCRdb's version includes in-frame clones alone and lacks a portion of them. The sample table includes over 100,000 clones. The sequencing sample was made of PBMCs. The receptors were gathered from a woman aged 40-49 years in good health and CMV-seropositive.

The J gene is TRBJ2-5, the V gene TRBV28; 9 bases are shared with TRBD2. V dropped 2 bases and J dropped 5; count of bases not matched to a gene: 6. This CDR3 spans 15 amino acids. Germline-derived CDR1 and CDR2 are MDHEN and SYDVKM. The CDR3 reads CASSLGLAGTETQYF. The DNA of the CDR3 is TGTGCCAGCAGTTTAGGCCTAGCGGGAACCGAGACCCAGTACTTC.

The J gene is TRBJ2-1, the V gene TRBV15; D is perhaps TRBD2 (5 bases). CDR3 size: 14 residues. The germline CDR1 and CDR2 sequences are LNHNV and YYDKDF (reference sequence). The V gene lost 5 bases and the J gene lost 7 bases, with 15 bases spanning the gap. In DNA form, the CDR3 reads TGTGCCACCAGCCGTAGACTAAAAATGAATGAGCAGTTCTTC. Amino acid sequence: CATSRRLKMNEQFF.

CDR3 coding DNA: TGTGCCAGCAGCCGAGGACAGGGGGCTCGGTACGAGCAGTACTTC. Translating it yields CASSRGQGARYEQYF. The chain links TRBV7-9 to TRBJ2-7; TRBD1 aligns across 11 bases. The CDR3 spans 15 residues. CDR1 and CDR2 from the germline V gene are SEHNR and FQNEAQ (reference sequence). V lost 5 bases and J lost 4; bases outside the gene matches: 7.

CDR3 bases: TGTGCCAGCAGCTTAGGAAGGACAGCCAATACGCAGTATTTT. Translating gives CASSLGRTANTQYF. This sequence joins TRBV13 and TRBJ2-3; tentative D call: TRBD1 (6 bases). The V and J ends lost 0 bases and 7 bases respectively, with 11 bases between them. Germline loops: CDR1 PRHDT, CDR2 FYEKMQ (reference sequence). The CDR3 is 14 amino acids.